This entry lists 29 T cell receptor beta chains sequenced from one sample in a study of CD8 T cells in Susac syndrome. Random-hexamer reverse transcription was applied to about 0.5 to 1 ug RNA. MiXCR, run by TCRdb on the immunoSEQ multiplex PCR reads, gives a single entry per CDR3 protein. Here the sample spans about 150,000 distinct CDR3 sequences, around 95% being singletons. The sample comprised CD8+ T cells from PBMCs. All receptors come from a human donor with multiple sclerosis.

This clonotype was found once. CDR3 loop: CASSQIEREQFF. CDR3 DNA: TGTGCCAGCAGCCAAATCGAGCGGGAGCAGTTCTTC. The rearrangement links TRBV5-6 to TRBJ2-1; the D gene is possibly TRBD2 (5 bases). The CDR3 extends over 12 amino acids. Between the trimmed V and J ends, which lost 4 bases and 10 bases, there was a span of 12 bases. Germline CDR1 and CDR2: SGHDT and YYEEEE.

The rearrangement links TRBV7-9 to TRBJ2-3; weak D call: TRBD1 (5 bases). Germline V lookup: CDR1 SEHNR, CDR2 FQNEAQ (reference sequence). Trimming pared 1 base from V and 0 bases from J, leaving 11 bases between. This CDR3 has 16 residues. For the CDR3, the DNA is TGTGCCAGCAGCTTAGGGCGGACAACTAGCACAGATACGCAGTATTTT. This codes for CASSLGRTTSTDTQYF.

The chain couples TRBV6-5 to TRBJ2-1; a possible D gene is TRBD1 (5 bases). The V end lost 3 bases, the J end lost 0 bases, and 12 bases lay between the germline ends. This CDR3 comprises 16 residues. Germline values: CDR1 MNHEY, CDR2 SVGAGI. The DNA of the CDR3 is TGTGCCAGCAGTTATTACGGGCAGGGCTCCTACAATGAGCAGTTCTTC. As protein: CASSYYGQGSYNEQFF.

For the CDR3, the DNA is TGTGCCTGGACCCGACAAAACACTGAAGCTTTCTTT. Protein product: CAWTRQNTEAFF. The V and J genes are TRBV30 and TRBJ1-1; no firm D call. The CDR3 has 12 residues. V shed 4 bases and J shed 2 bases, with 8 bases lying between them. The germline gives CDR1 GTSNPN, CDR2 SVGIG (reference sequence). The full variable domain, its missing parts supplied by reference TRBV30 and TRBJ1-1, is SQTIHQWPATLVQPVGSPLSLECTVEGTSNPNLYWYRQAAGRGLQLLFYSVGIGQISSEVPQNLSASRPQDRQFILSSKKLLLSDSGFYLCAWTRQNTEAFFGQGTRLTVV.

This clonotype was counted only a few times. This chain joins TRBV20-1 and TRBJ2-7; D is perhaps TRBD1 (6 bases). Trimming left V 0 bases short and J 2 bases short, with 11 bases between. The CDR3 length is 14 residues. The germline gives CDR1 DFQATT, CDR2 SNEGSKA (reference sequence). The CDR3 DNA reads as TGCAGTGCTAGAGATCCGGACAGAACCTACGAGCAGTACTTC. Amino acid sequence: CSARDPDRTYEQYF.

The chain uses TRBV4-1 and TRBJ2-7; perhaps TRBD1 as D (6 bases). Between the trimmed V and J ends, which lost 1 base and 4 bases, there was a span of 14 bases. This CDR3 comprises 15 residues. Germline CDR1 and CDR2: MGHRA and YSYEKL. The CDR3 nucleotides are TGCGCCAGCAGCCAAGTCGCACAGGGCCCTTACGAGCAGTACGTC. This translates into CASSQVAQGPYEQYV.

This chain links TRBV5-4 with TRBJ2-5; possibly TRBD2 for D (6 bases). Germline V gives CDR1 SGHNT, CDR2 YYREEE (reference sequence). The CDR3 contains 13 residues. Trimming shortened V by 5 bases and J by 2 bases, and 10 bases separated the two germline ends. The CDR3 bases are TGTGCCAGCAGGCCCGGGGGTCAAGAGACCCAGTACTTC. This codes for CASRPGGQETQYF. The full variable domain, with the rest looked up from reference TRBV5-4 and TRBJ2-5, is ETGVTQSPTHLIKTRGQQVTLRCSSQSGHNTVSWYQQALGQGPQFIFQYYREEENGRGNFPPRFSGLQFPNYSSELNVNALELDDSALYLCASRPGGQETQYFGPGTRLLVL.

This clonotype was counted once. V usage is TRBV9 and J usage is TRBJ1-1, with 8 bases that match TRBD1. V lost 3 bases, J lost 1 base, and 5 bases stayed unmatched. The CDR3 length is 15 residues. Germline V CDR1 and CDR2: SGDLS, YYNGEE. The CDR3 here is CASSDQGAANTEAFF. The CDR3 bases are TGTGCCAGCAGCGATCAGGGGGCGGCGAACACTGAAGCTTTCTTT. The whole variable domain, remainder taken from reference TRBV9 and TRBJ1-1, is DSGVTQTPKHLITATGQRVTLRCSPRSGDLSVYWYQQSLDQGLQFLIQYYNGEERAKGNILERFSAQQFPDLHSELNLSSLELGDSALYFCASSDQGAANTEAFFGQGTRLTVV.

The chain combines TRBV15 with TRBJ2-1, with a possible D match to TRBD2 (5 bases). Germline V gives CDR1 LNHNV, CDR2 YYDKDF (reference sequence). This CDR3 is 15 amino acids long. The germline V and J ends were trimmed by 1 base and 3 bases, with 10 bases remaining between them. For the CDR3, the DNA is TGTGCCACCAGCAGAGCTCGAGACTACTACAATGAGCAGTTCTTC. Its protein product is CATSRARDYYNEQFF.

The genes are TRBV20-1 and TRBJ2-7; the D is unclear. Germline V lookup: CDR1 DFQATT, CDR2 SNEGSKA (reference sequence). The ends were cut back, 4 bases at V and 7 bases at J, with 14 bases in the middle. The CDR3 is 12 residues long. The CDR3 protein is CSATPTGREQYF. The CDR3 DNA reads TGCAGTGCTACACCGACCGGCCGGGAGCAGTACTTC.

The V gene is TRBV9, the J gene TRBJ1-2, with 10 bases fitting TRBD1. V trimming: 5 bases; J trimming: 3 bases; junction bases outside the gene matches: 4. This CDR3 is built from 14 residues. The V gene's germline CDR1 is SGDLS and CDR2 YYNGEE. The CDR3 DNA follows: TGTGCCAGCAGTCCGGGACAGGGGTACTATGGCTACACCTTC. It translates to CASSPGQGYYGYTF.

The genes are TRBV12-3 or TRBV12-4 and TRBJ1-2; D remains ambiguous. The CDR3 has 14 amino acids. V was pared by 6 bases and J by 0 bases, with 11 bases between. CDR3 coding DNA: TGTGCCAGCAGCGCACCAGAAGCTAACTATGGCTACACCTTC. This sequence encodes CASSAPEANYGYTF.

The chain's CDR3 is CASSAEGNEQYF. Here the CDR3 DNA reads TGTGCCAGCAGTGCAGAGGGCAACGAGCAGTACTTC. V and J are TRBV7-9 and TRBJ2-7; possibly TRBD2 for D (5 bases). Trimming shortened V by 6 bases and J by 5 bases, and 11 bases separated the two germline ends. Germline V gene lookup returns CDR1 SEHNR and CDR2 FQNEAQ (reference sequence). The CDR3 sequence is 12 residues long.

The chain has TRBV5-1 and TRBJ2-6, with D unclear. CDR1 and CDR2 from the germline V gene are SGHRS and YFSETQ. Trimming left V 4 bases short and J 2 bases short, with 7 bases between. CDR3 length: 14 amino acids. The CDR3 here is CASSADPGANVLTF. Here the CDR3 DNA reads TGCGCCAGCAGCGCGGACCCTGGGGCCAACGTCCTGACTTTC.

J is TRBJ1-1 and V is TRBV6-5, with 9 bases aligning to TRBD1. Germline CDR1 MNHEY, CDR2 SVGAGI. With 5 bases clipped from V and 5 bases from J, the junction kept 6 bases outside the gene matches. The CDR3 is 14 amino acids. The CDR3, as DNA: TGTGCCAGCAGTACCGGGACAGGGTTAACTGAAGCTTTCTTT. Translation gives CASSTGTGLTEAFF.

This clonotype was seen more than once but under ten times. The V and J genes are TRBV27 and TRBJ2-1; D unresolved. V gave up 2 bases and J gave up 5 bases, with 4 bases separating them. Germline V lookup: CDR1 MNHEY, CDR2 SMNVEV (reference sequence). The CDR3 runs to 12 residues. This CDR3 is CASSLLDNEQFF. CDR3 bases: TGTGCCAGCAGTTTACTAGACAATGAGCAGTTCTTC.

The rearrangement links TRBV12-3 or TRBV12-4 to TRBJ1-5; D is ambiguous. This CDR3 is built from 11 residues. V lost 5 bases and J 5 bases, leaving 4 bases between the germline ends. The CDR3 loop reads CASSRHQPQHF. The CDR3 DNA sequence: TGTGCCAGCAGTCGCCATCAGCCCCAGCATTTT.

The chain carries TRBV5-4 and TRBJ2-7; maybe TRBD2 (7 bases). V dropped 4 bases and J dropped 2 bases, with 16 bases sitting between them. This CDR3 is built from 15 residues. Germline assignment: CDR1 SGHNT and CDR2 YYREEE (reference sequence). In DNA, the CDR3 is TGTGCCAGCAGCCCACTCGGGGGGCCCGCCTACGAGCAGTACTTC. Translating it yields CASSPLGGPAYEQYF.

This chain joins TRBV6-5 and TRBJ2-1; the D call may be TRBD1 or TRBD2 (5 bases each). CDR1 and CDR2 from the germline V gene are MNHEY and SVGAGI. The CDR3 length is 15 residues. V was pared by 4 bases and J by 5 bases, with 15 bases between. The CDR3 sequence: CASSSGPLLNNEQFF. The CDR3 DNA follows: TGTGCCAGCAGTTCGGGACCTCTACTAAACAATGAGCAGTTCTTC.

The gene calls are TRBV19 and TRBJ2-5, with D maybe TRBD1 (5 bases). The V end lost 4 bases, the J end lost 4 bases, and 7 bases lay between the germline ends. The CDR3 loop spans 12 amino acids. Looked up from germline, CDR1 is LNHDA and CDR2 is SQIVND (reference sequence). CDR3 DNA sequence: TGTGCCAGTAGTACAGGGTTAGAGACCCAGTACTTC. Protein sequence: CASSTGLETQYF. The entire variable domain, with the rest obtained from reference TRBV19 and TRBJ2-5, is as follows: DGGITQSPKYLFRKEGQNVTLSCEQNLNHDAMYWYRQDPGQGLRLIYYSQIVNDFQKGDIAEGYSVSREKKESFPLTVTSAQKNPTAFYLCASSTGLETQYFGPGTRLLVL.

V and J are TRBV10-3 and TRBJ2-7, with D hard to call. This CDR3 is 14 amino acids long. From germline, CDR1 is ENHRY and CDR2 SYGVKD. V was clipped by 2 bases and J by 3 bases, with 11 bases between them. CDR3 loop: CAISEEGDLYEQYF. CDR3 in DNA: TGTGCCATCAGTGAGGAAGGAGACCTCTACGAGCAGTACTTC.

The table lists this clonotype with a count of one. The CDR3 nucleotides are TGTGCCAGCAGCAAATACAGGGAAATGAACACTGAAGCTTTCTTT. It codes for CASSKYREMNTEAFF. The J gene is TRBJ1-1, the V gene TRBV3-1; maybe TRBD1 (6 bases). The CDR3 consists of 15 residues. Germline CDR1 is LGHDT and CDR2 is YNNKEL (reference sequence). V was clipped by 5 bases and J by 0 bases, with 13 bases between them.

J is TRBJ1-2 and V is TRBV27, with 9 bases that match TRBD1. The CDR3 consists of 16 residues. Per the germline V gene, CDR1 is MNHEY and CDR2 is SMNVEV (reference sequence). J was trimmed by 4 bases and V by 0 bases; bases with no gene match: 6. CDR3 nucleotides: TGTGCCAGCAGTTTATCCCGGGACAGGGTAGTCTATGGCTACACCTTC. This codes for CASSLSRDRVVYGYTF.

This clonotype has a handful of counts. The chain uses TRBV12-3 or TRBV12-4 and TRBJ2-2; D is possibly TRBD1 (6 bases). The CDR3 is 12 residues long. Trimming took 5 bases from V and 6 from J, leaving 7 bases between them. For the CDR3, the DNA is TGTGCCAGCAGTCAGGGGTCCGGGGAGCTGTTTTTT. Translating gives CASSQGSGELFF.

CDR3 loop: CASSWAESYTF. The CDR3 DNA is TGTGCCAGTAGTTGGGCGGAAAGCTACACCTTC. This chain connects TRBV19 to TRBJ1-2; unclear D gene. In germline, CDR1 is LNHDA, CDR2 SQIVND (reference sequence). This CDR3 spans 11 amino acids. The V end was cut by 5 bases, the J end by 9 bases, with 10 bases between.

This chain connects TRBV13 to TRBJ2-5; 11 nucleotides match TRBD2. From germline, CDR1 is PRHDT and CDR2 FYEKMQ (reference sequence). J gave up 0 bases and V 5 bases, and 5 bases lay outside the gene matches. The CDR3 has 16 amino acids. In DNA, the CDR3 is TGTGCCAGCAGCCAACGACTAGCGGGGAACCAAGAGACCCAGTACTTC. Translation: CASSQRLAGNQETQYF.

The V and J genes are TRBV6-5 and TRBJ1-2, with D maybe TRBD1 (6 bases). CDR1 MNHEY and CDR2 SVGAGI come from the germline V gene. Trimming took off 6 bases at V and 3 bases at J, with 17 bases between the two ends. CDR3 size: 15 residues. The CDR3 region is CASSSNRASYYGYTF. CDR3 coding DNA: TGTGCCAGCAGCTCCAACAGGGCCTCCTACTATGGCTACACCTTC.

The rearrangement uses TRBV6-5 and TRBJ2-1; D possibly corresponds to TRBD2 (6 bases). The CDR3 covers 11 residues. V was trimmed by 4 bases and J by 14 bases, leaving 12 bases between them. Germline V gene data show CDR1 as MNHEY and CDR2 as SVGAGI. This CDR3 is CASSLGLEEFF. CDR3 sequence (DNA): TGTGCCAGCAGTTTGGGACTCGAAGAGTTCTTC.

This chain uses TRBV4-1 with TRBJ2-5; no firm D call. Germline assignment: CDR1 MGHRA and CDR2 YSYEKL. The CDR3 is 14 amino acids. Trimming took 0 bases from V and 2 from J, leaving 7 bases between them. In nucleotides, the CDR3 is TGCGCCAGCAGCCAAGAATGGGGACAAGAGACCCAGTACTTC. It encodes CASSQEWGQETQYF.